Below, 29 T cell receptor beta chains from the same sample are listed, as sequenced in a study of cytomegalovirus exposure and HLA in healthy donors. PCR employed 60 Vbeta and 13 Jbeta primers. The data were produced by immunoSEQ multiplex PCR, yet TCRdb's version contains in-frame clones alone and is incomplete. This sample contains about 140,000 clones. The sample consisted of PBMCs. The receptors here all came from a woman aged 18 to 35 in good health and CMV-seronegative.

The rearrangement joins TRBV7-9 to TRBJ2-3, with 7 bases lining up with TRBD2. Trimming took 1 base from V and 4 from J; bases not matched to a gene: 2. This CDR3 is built from 14 residues. CDR1 is SEHNR and CDR2 is FQNEAQ in the germline V gene (reference sequence). The CDR3 protein is CASSLGGGPDTQYF. For the CDR3, the DNA is TGTGCCAGCAGCTTAGGGGGAGGGCCAGATACGCAGTATTTT.

The chain links TRBV7-9 to TRBJ2-5; 8 nucleotides line up with TRBD2. The CDR3 contains 16 residues. Germline-derived CDR1 and CDR2 are SEHNR and FQNEAQ (reference sequence). V was clipped by 6 bases and J by 2 bases; unmatched bases: 11. The CDR3 spells CASRPGTRAGQETQYF. The CDR3 nucleotides read TGTGCCAGCAGGCCCGGGACTAGGGCGGGGCAAGAGACCCAGTACTTC.

This chain joins TRBV5-1 and TRBJ1-2, with no clear D. The CDR3 contains 13 residues. Per germline, CDR1 SGHRS and CDR2 YFSETQ. Trimming pared 5 bases from V and 3 bases from J, leaving 11 bases between. The DNA of the CDR3 is TGCGCCAGCAGTATATCAGCGGACTATGGCTACACCTTC. Protein product: CASSISADYGYTF.

This chain uses TRBV30 with TRBJ2-1, with TRBD1 matching over 9 bases. CDR3 length equals 15 residues. Germline V gene sequence: CDR1 GTSNPN, CDR2 SVGIG (reference sequence). With V trimmed by 2 bases and J by 3 bases, 5 bases remained unmatched. CDR3: CAWSPGTGIYNEQFF. In nucleotides, the CDR3 is TGTGCCTGGAGTCCCGGGACAGGGATCTACAATGAGCAGTTCTTC.

The CDR3 DNA is TGTGCCAGTAGTCCACCGCTCGGACAGAGAGCTTTCTTT. Translation: CASSPPLGQRAFF. This chain uses TRBV19 with TRBJ1-1; D might be TRBD1 (6 bases). Trimming left V 5 bases short and J 10 bases short, with 17 bases between. CDR1 is LNHDA, CDR2 SQIVND, per germline (reference sequence). The CDR3 totals 13 residues.

This chain uses TRBV13 with TRBJ2-1; TRBD2 is a possible D gene (6 bases). From germline, CDR1 is PRHDT and CDR2 FYEKMQ (reference sequence). With 5 bases removed from V and 4 bases from J, the gap between germline ends came to 21 bases. The CDR3 contains 17 residues. Here the CDR3 DNA reads TGTGCCAGCAGCCCTCAAACCGGGGGATTAGAATACAATGAGCAGTTCTTC. Its translation: CASSPQTGGLEYNEQFF.

The chain carries TRBV7-9 and TRBJ2-2; TRBD2 is a possible D gene (6 bases). CDR1 SEHNR and CDR2 FQNEAQ come from the germline V gene (reference sequence). The V gene lost 6 bases and the J gene lost 5 bases, with 19 bases spanning the gap. CDR3 length: 16 amino acids. The CDR3, as DNA: TGTGCCAGCAGACAAGATACGGGAGTCCGAACCGGGGAGCTGTTTTTT. Translating it yields CASRQDTGVRTGELFF.

This chain uses TRBV6-1 with TRBJ1-5; no definite D call. The germline V gene encodes CDR1 MNHNS and CDR2 SASEGT. This CDR3 spans 12 amino acids. V shed 7 bases and J shed 3 bases, with 7 bases lying between them. CDR3 sequence: CASKRVNQPQHF. The CDR3 DNA reads TGTGCCAGCAAGCGGGTCAATCAGCCCCAGCATTTT.

The gene calls are TRBV7-9 and TRBJ2-2; weak D call: TRBD2 (6 bases). The CDR3 runs 16 residues. Trimming left V 5 bases short and J 0 bases short, with 13 bases between. CDR1 and CDR2 from the germline V gene are SEHNR and FQNEAQ (reference sequence). CDR3 DNA sequence: TGTGCCAGCAGCCCACGTGGAGGGGCGAACACCGGGGAGCTGTTTTTT. As protein: CASSPRGGANTGELFF.

The CDR3 loop is CASSAALAGRAPDTQYF. The CDR3 region has the DNA TGTGCCAGTAGTGCCGCCCTAGCCGGGAGGGCCCCAGATACGCAGTATTTT. The chain joins TRBV19 to TRBJ2-3, with TRBD2 matching 8 bases. The CDR3 is 17 residues long. Germline CDR1 is LNHDA and CDR2 is SQIVND (reference sequence). With V trimmed by 5 bases and J by 4 bases, 14 bases remained unmatched.

The chain is built from TRBV6-4 and TRBJ2-2; 10 nucleotides line up with TRBD2. Germline CDR1 and CDR2: MRHNA and SNTAGT. The junction had 8 bases not matched to a gene; V was cut back by 0 bases and J by 4 bases. This CDR3 is built from 18 residues. This chain's CDR3 is CASSDSSAGGFRTGELFF. The DNA of the CDR3 is TGTGCCAGCAGTGACTCGTCAGCGGGAGGGTTTCGCACCGGGGAGCTGTTTTTT.

The gene calls are TRBV7-2 and TRBJ2-3; 9 nucleotides line up with TRBD2. Trimming removed 3 bases from V and 2 bases from J; junction bases left unmatched: 9. The CDR3 consists of 17 residues. Germline CDR1 SGHTA, CDR2 FQGNSA. The DNA for the CDR3 is TGTGCCAGCAGCTTGAGGGTCCTAGCGGGGTACACAGATACGCAGTATTTT. Amino acid sequence: CASSLRVLAGYTDTQYF. Supplemented by reference TRBV7-2 and TRBJ2-3, the full variable domain reads GAGVSQSPSNKVTEKGKDVELRCDPISGHTALYWYRQSLGQGLEFLIYFQGNSAPDKSGLPSDRFSAERTGGSVSTLTIQRTQQEDSAVYLCASSLRVLAGYTDTQYFGPGTRLTVL.

This chain joins TRBV6-5 and TRBJ1-2; tentatively, D is TRBD1 (5 bases). The CDR3 is 15 amino acids. The germline CDR1 and CDR2 sequences are MNHEY and SVGAGI. The V and J ends lost 6 bases and 1 base respectively, with 15 bases between them. In DNA form, the CDR3 reads TGTGCCAGCAGGGGAGGGGCGCGGGGTAACTATGGCTACACCTTC. Translating gives CASRGGARGNYGYTF.

The chain has TRBV18 and TRBJ2-1; D possibly corresponds to TRBD2 (5 bases). This CDR3 has 14 amino acids. The germline CDR1 and CDR2 sequences are KGHSH and LQKENI. Trimming removed 3 bases at V and 8 bases at J, with 14 bases between. As DNA, the CDR3 is TGTGCCAGCTCACCGCGGGTGGGTGTCTATGAGCAGTTCTTC. This encodes CASSPRVGVYEQFF.

The CDR3 loop is CASSQESTASTDTQYF. The CDR3, as DNA: TGCGCCAGCAGCCAAGAATCGACAGCAAGCACAGATACGCAGTATTTT. This sequence joins TRBV4-3 and TRBJ2-3; a weak D match, TRBD1 (5 bases). V shed 0 bases and J shed 0 bases, with 10 bases lying between them. Germline V gene lookup returns CDR1 LGHNA and CDR2 YSLEER. The CDR3 loop spans 16 amino acids.

This chain uses TRBV30 with TRBJ2-5, with D possibly matching TRBD2 (5 bases). The J call may be in error: the DNA end matches TRBJ2-7 better. The V gene's germline CDR1 is GTSNPN and CDR2 SVGIG (reference sequence). The CDR3 runs to 14 residues. CDR3 in amino acids: CAWSVVPGGGEQYF. CDR3 DNA: TGTGCCTGGAGTGTGGTCCCCGGAGGAGGCGAGCAGTACTTC.

V gene TRBV6-6 combines with J gene TRBJ2-7; TRBD1 matches 10 bases. The germline V gene has CDR1 MNHNY and CDR2 SVGAGI (reference sequence). V dropped 2 bases and J dropped 1; count of bases not matched to a gene: 2. The CDR3 length is 15 residues. The CDR3: CASSYRDRGSYEQYF. In nucleotides, the CDR3 is TGTGCCAGCAGTTACCGGGACAGGGGTTCCTACGAGCAGTACTTC.

The chain combines TRBV11-2 with TRBJ1-1; D unresolved. The ends were cut back, 1 base at V and 1 base at J, with 13 bases in the middle. The CDR3 totals 16 residues. Germline V gene sequence: CDR1 SGHAT, CDR2 FQNNGV. CDR3 in DNA: TGTGCCAGCAGCTTAGCCCCACGGAGGGCGAACACTGAAGCTTTCTTT. Translated: CASSLAPRRANTEAFF.

V is TRBV7-8 and J is TRBJ2-3, with 12 nucleotides matching TRBD2. The junction had 6 bases not matched to a gene; V was cut back by 5 bases and J by 0 bases. CDR3 length: 17 residues. Germline V gives CDR1 SGHVS, CDR2 FQNEAQ. CDR3: CASSTNLAGGSTDTQYF. Written as DNA, the CDR3 is TGTGCCAGCAGCACAAATCTAGCGGGAGGGAGCACAGATACGCAGTATTTT.

V and J are TRBV30 and TRBJ1-1; the D gene is possibly TRBD1 (6 bases). V lost 2 bases to trimming and J lost 0 bases, with 13 bases between them. The CDR3 is made up of 15 amino acids. Germline CDR1 reads GTSNPN; CDR2 reads SVGIG (reference sequence). The CDR3, as DNA: TGTGCCTGGAGTAGGGGGGGGGCCATGAACACTGAAGCTTTCTTT. It translates to CAWSRGGAMNTEAFF.

The rearrangement links TRBV7-3 to TRBJ2-1; TRBD2 aligns across 9 bases. CDR1 SGHTA and CDR2 FQGTGA come from the germline V gene. This CDR3 spans 13 amino acids. The junction had 4 bases not matched to a gene; V was cut back by 6 bases and J by 7 bases. The CDR3 loop is CASSSSGRNEQFF. CDR3 DNA sequence: TGTGCCAGCAGTTCCAGCGGGAGGAATGAGCAGTTCTTC. The full variable domain, with the rest looked up from reference TRBV7-3 and TRBJ2-1, is GAGVSQTPSNKVTEKGKYVELRCDPISGHTALYWYRQSLGQGPEFLIYFQGTGAADDSGLPNDRFFAVRPEGSVSTLKIQRTERGDSAVYLCASSSSGRNEQFFGPGTRLTVL.

V gene TRBV9 combines with J gene TRBJ2-1, with D unclear. Trimming pared 4 bases from V and 7 bases from J, leaving 18 bases between. CDR1 SGDLS and CDR2 YYNGEE come from the germline V gene. There are 15 residues in the CDR3. CDR3 in DNA: TGTGCCAGCAGCCTCCCCGGAGTTTCTAGAAATGAGCAGTTCTTC. This encodes CASSLPGVSRNEQFF.

Points on this clone: Within the sample, other DNA sequences also encode this same CDR3. The rearrangement joins TRBV6-5 to TRBJ2-5; the match to TRBD2 covers 7 bases. Germline loops: CDR1 MNHEY, CDR2 SVGAGI. The CDR3 is made up of 13 amino acids. Losses at the gene ends were 2 bases for V and 3 bases for J; bases not matched to a gene: 0. The CDR3 coding sequence is TGTGCCAGCAGTTACGGGAGGGAAGAGACCCAGTACTTC. Amino acid sequence: CASSYGREETQYF.

The chain uses TRBV12-5 and TRBJ2-5; TRBD2 matches 15 bases. V trimming: 6 bases; J trimming: 5 bases; junction bases outside the gene matches: 7. The CDR3 sequence is 16 residues long. The V gene's germline CDR1 is LGHNT and CDR2 FRNRAP. The CDR3 bases are TGTGCTAGTGGCCGGACTAGCGGGAGGGCCGAGGAGACCCAGTACTTC. Its translation: CASGRTSGRAEETQYF. The full variable domain, its missing parts supplied by reference TRBV12-5 and TRBJ2-5, is DARVTQTPRHKVTEMGQEVTMRCQPILGHNTVFWYRQTMMQGLELLAYFRNRAPLDDSGMPKDRFSAEMPDATLATLKIQPSEPRDSAVYFCASGRTSGRAEETQYFGPGTRLLVL.

The chain links TRBV10-1 to TRBJ2-7, with 7 positions matching TRBD2. The CDR3 loop spans 16 amino acids. Trimming removed 9 bases from V and 2 bases from J; junction bases left unmatched: 16. Germline-derived CDR1 and CDR2 are WNHNN and SYGVQD (reference sequence). This chain's CDR3 is CARNTPRGDAPYEQYV. The CDR3 DNA is TGCGCCAGAAACACCCCACGGGGGGACGCCCCCTACGAGCAGTACGTC.

This rearrangement joins TRBV7-2 to TRBJ2-7; 7 nucleotides agree with TRBD2. Trimming at V came to 6 bases and at J to 7 bases, leaving 12 bases not matched to a gene. The germline CDR1 and CDR2 sequences are SGHTA and FQGNSA. This CDR3 contains 14 residues. The CDR3 here is CASSKAGEAREQYV. CDR3 coding DNA: TGTGCCAGCAGTAAGGCGGGAGAGGCCCGGGAGCAGTACGTC.

The genes are TRBV7-3 and TRBJ2-2, with D maybe TRBD1 (6 bases). Trimming left V 4 bases short and J 5 bases short, with 8 bases between. The CDR3 contains 13 residues. CDR1 SGHTA and CDR2 FQGTGA come from the germline V gene. CDR3 sequence: CASSSQGTGELFF. Written as DNA, the CDR3 is TGTGCCAGCAGCTCGCAGGGGACCGGGGAGCTGTTTTTT.

This chain joins TRBV27 and TRBJ2-2; no clear D gene. The CDR3 loop spans 12 amino acids. Looked up from germline, CDR1 is MNHEY and CDR2 is SMNVEV (reference sequence). Trimming shortened V by 3 bases and J by 4 bases, and 3 bases separated the two germline ends. The CDR3 loop reads CASSFGTGELFF. DNA of the CDR3: TGTGCCAGCAGTTTCGGCACCGGGGAGCTGTTTTTT.

This chain links TRBV6-5 with TRBJ1-2; 9 bases map to TRBD1. With 5 bases clipped from V and 8 bases from J, the junction kept 12 bases outside the gene matches. Looked up from germline, CDR1 is MNHEY and CDR2 is SVGAGI. The CDR3 extends over 15 amino acids. The CDR3 nucleotides read TGTGCCAGCAGTCAAAGACAGGGGGATCCTCTGGGCTACACCTTC. Translating gives CASSQRQGDPLGYTF.